This T cell receptor beta chain was sequenced for a study of OX40 agonist ivuxolimab in advanced cancers. Sequencing used immunoSEQ multiplex PCR; TCRdb keeps in-frame clones, though not all of them. Found here are about 27,000 clones, less than 90% of them singletons; the top ten hold under 30%. Germline assignment: CDR1 SGHTA and CDR2 FQGNSA. The CDR3 runs to 14 residues. The V gene lost 2 bases and the J gene lost 7 bases, with 12 bases spanning the gap. Source: CD4+ or CD8+ T cells sorted from blood, taken in a trial of the OX40 agonist ivuxolimab. This clonotype was sampled from an adult with an advanced solid tumor such as melanoma, head and neck, liver or kidney cancer. V is TRBV7-2 and J is TRBJ1-5; D remains unclear. CDR3 coding DNA: TGTGCCAGCAGCTTACTTGGGATTCAACAGCCCCAGCATTTT. Amino acid sequence: CASSLLGIQQPQHF.